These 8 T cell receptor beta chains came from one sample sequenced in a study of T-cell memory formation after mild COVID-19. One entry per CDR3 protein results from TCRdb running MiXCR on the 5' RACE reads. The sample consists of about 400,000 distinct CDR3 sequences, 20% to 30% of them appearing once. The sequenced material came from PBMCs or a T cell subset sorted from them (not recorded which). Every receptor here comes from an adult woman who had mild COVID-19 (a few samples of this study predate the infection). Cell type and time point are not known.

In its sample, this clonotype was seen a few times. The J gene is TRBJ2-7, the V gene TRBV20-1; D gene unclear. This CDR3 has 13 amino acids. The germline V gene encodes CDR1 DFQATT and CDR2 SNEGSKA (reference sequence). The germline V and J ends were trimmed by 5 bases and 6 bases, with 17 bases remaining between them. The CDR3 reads CSALRMGLGEQYF. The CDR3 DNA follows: TGCAGTGCTCTCCGGATGGGTTTGGGCGAGCAGTACTTC.

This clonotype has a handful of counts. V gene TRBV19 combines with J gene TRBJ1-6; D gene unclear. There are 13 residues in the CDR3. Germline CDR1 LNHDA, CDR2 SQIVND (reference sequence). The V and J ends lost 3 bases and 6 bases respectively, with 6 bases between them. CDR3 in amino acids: CASSIGVNSPLHF. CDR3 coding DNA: TGTGCCAGTAGTATCGGCGTTAATTCACCCCTCCACTTT.

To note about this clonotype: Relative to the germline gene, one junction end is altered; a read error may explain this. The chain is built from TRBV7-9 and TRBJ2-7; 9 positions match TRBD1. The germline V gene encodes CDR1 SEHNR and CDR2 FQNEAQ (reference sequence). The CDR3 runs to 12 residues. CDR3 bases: TGTGCCAGCAGCCACGAACTAGGACAGGGGACCTTC. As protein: CASSHELGQGTF.

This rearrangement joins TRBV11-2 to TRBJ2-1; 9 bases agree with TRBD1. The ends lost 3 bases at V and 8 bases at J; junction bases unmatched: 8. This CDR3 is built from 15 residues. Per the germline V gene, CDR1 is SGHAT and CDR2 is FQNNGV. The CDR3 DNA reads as TGTGCCAGCAGCTTGACAGGGGGAGATCTTTATGAGCAGTTCTTC. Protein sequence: CASSLTGGDLYEQFF.

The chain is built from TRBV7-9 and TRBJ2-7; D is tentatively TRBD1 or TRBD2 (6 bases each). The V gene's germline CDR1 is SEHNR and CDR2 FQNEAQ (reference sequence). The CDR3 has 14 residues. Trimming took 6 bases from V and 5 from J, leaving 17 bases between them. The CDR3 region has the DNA TGTGCCAGCAGTACCCGGGGGCAAGGCAACGAGCAGTACTTC. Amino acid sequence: CASSTRGQGNEQYF.

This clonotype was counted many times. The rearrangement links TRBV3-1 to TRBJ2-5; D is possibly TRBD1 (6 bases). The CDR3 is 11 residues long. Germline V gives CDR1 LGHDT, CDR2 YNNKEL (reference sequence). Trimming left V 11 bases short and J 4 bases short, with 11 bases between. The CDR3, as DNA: TGTGCCTCTCAAGGGGGAGAGACCCAGTACTTC. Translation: CASQGGETQYF.

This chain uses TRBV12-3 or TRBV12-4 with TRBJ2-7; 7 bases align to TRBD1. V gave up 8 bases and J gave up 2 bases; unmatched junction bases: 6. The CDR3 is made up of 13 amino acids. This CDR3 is CASGTDGAYEQYF. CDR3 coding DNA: TGTGCCAGCGGGACAGACGGAGCCTACGAGCAGTACTTC.

The CDR3 sequence is CASSSMDSYNEQFF. The CDR3 DNA is TGTGCCAGCAGTTCCATGGACAGTTACAATGAGCAGTTCTTC. The chain uses TRBV12-3 or TRBV12-4 and TRBJ2-1, with D perhaps TRBD1 (6 bases). The V end lost 4 bases, the J end lost 4 bases, and 11 bases lay between the germline ends. The CDR3 is 14 residues long.